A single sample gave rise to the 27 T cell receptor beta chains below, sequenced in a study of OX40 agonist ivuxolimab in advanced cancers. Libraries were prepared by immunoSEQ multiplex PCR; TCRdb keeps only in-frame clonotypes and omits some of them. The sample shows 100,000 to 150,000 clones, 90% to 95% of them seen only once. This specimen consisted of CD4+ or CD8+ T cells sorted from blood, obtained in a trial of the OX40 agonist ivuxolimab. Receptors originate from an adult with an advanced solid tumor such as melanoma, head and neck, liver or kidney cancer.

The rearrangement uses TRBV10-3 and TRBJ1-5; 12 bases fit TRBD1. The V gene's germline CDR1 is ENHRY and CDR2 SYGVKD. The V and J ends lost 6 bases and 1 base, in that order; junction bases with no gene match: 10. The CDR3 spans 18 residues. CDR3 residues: CAIRAGTGGWKSNQPQHF. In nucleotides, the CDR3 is TGTGCCATCAGAGCTGGGACAGGGGGCTGGAAAAGCAATCAGCCCCAGCATTTT.

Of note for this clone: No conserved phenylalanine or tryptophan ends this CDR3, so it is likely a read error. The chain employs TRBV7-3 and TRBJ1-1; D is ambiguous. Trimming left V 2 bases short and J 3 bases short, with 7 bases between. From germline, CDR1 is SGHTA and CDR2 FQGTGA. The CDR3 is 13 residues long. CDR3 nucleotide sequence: TGTGCCAGCAGCTTATTCGTGCACACTGAAGCTTTCCTT. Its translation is CASSLFVHTEAFL.

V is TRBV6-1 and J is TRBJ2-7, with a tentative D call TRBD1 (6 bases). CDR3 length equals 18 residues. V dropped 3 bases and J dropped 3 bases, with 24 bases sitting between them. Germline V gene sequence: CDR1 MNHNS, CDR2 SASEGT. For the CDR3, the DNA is TGTGCCAGCAGTGATAAGCGCGGAACAGGGCTTAGGGGCTACGAGCAGTACTTC. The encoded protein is CASSDKRGTGLRGYEQYF.

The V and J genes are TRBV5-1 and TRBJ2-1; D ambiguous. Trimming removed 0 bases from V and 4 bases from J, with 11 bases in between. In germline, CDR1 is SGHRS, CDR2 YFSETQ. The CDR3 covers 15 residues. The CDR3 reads CASSLGISVYNEQFF. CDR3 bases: TGCGCCAGCAGCTTGGGGATCTCAGTATACAATGAGCAGTTCTTC.

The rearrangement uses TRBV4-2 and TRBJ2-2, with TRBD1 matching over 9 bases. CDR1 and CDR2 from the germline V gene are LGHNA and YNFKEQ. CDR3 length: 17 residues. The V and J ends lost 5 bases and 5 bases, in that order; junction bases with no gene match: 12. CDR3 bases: TGTGCCAGCAGCTACCTACAGGGGGCAAGTCAAACCGGGGAGCTGTTTTTT. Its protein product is CASSYLQGASQTGELFF.

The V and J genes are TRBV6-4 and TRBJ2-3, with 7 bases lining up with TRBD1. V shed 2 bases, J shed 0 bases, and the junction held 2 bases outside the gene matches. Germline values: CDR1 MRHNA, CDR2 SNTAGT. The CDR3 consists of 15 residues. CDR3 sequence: CASSDTGASTDTQYF. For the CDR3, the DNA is TGTGCCAGCAGTGACACAGGGGCTAGCACAGATACGCAGTATTTT.

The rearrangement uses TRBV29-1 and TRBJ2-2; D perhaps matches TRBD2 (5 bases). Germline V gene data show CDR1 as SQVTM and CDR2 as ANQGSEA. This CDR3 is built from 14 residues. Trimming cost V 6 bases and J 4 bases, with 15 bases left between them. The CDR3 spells CSVAVGSGTGELFF. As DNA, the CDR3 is TGCAGCGTAGCGGTAGGGAGCGGCACCGGGGAGCTGTTTTTT.

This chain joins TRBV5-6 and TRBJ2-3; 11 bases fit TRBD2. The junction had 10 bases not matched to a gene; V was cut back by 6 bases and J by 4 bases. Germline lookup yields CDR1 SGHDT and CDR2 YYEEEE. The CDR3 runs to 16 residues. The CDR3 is CASIKIAGGVADTQYF. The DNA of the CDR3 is TGTGCCAGCATCAAAATAGCGGGAGGGGTCGCAGATACGCAGTATTTT.

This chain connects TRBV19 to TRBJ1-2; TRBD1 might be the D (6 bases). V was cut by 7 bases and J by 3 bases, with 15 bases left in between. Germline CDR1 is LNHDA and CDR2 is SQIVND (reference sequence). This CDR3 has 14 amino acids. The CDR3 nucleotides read TGTGCCAGTAAGAATCAGGGGATCGACTATGGCTACACCTTC. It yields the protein CASKNQGIDYGYTF. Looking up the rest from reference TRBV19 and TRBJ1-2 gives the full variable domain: DGGITQSPKYLFRKEGQNVTLSCEQNLNHDAMYWYRQDPGQGLRLIYYSQIVNDFQKGDIAEGYSVSREKKESFPLTVTSAQKNPTAFYLCASKNQGIDYGYTFGSGTRLTVV.

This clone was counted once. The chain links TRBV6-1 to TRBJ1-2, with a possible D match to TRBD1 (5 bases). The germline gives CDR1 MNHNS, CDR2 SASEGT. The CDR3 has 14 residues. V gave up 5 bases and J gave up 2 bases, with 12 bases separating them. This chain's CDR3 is CASSPLGLNYGYTF. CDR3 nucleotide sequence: TGTGCCAGCAGTCCCTTGGGACTGAACTATGGCTACACCTTC.

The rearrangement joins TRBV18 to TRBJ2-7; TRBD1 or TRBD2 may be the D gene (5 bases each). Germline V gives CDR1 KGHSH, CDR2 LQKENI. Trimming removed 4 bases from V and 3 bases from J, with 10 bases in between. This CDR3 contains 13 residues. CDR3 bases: TGTGCCAGCTCACGGGACCTAAACTACGAGCAGTACTTC. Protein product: CASSRDLNYEQYF. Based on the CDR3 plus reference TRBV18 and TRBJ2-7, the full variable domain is NAGVMQNPRHLVRRRGQEARLRCSPMKGHSHVYWYRQLPEEGLKFMVYLQKENIIDESGMPKERFSAEFPKEGPSILRIQQVVRGDSAAYFCASSRDLNYEQYFGPGTRLTVT.

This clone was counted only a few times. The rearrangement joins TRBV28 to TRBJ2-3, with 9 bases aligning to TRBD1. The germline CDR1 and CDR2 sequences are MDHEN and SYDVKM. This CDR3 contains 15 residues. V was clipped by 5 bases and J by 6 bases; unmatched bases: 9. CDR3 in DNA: TGTGCCAGCAGTCCGGACAGGGGAAGTATTGATACGCAGTATTTT. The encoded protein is CASSPDRGSIDTQYF.

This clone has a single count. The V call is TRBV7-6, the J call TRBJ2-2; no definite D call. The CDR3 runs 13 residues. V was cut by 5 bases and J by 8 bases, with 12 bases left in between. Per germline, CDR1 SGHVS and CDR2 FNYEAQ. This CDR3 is CASSLVISGELFF. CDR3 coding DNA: TGTGCCAGCAGCCTAGTAATATCGGGGGAGCTGTTTTTT.

The CDR3 region has the DNA TGTGCCAGCTCACCGGGCGCGGTGTCTAACTATGGCTACACCTTC. Translating gives CASSPGAVSNYGYTF. The rearrangement uses TRBV18 and TRBJ1-2; D gene ambiguous. The germline CDR1 and CDR2 sequences are KGHSH and LQKENI. Deletions cut 3 bases from V and 0 bases from J, with 11 bases between. The CDR3 runs 15 residues.

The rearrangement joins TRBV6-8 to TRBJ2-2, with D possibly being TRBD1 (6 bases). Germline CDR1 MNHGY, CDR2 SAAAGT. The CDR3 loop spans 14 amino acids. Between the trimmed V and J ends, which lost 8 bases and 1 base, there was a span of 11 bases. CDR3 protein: CASQDSLNTGELFF. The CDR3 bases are TGTGCCAGCCAGGACAGCCTGAACACCGGGGAGCTGTTTTTT.

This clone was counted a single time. CDR3 DNA: TGTGCCAGCAGCCCCAGAGAGCTGGGACTAAGGTACAATGAGCAGTTCTTC. Protein: CASSPRELGLRYNEQFF. The rearrangement joins TRBV7-2 to TRBJ2-1, with 7 bases that match TRBD2. Germline V CDR1 and CDR2: SGHTA, FQGNSA. The V and J ends lost 5 bases and 4 bases, in that order; junction bases with no gene match: 14. This CDR3 region has 17 residues.

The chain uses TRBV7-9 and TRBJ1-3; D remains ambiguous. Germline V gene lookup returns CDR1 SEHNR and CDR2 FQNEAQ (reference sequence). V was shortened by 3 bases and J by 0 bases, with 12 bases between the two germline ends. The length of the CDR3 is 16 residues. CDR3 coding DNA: TGTGCCAGCAGCTTCGAGACCATGAGCTCTGGAAACACCATATATTTT. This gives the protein CASSFETMSSGNTIYF.

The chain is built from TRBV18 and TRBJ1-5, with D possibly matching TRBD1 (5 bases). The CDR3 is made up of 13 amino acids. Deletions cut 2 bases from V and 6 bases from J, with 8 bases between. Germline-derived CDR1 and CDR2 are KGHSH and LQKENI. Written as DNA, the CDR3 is TGTGCCAGCTCACCAGGGGGGTCTCAGCCCCAGCATTTT. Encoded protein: CASSPGGSQPQHF.

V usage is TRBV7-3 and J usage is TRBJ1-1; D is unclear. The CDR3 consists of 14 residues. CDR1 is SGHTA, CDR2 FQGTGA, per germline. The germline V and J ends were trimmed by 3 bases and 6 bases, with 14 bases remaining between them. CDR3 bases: TGTGCCAGCAGCTTCGACCCGACTAGCGCTGAAGCTTTCTTT. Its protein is CASSFDPTSAEAFF.

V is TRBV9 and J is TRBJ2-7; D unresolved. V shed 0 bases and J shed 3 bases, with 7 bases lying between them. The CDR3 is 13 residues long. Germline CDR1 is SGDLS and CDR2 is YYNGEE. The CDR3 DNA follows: TGTGCCAGCAGCGTAGGCGACCGCTACGAGCAGTACTTC. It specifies CASSVGDRYEQYF.

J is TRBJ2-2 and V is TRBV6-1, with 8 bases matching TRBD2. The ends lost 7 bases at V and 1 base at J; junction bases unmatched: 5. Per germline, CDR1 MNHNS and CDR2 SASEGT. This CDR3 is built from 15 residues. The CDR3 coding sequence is TGTGCCAGCATCGCCGGGACTAGGAACACCGGGGAGCTGTTTTTT. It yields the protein CASIAGTRNTGELFF.

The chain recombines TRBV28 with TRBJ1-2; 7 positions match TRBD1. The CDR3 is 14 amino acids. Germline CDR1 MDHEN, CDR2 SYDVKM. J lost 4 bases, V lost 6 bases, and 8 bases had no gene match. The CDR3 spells CASRSQGEGYGYTF. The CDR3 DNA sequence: TGTGCCAGCAGATCTCAGGGGGAGGGCTATGGCTACACCTTC.

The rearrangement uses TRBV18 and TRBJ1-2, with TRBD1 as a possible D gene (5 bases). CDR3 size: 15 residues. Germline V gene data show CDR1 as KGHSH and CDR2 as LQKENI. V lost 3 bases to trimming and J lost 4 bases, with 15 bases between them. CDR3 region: CASSPSVGGFYGYTF. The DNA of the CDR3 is TGTGCCAGCTCACCTTCTGTCGGGGGTTTCTATGGCTACACCTTC.

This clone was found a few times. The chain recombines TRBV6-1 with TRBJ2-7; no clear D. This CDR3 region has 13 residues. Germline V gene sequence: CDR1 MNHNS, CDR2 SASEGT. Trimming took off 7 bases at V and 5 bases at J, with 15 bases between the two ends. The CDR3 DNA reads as TGTGCCAGCAAGGATCTTCAACAAGACGAGCAGTACTTC. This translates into CASKDLQQDEQYF.

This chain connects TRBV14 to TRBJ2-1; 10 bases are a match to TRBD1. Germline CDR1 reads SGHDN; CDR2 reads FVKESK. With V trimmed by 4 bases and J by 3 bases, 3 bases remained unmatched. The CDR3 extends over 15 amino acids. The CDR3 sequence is CASSLRDRGYNEQFF. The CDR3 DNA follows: TGTGCCAGCAGCCTCCGGGACAGGGGCTACAATGAGCAGTTCTTC. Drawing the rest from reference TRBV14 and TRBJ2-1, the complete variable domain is EAGVTQFPSHSVIEKGQTVTLRCDPISGHDNLYWYRRVMGKEIKFLLHFVKESKQDESGMPNNRFLAERTGGTYSTLKVQPAELEDSGVYFCASSLRDRGYNEQFFGPGTRLTVL.

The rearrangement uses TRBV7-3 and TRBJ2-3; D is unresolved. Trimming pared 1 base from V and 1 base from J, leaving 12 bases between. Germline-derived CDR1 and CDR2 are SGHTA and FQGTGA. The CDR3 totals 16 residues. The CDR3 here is CASSLRSSAGTDTQYF. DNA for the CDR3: TGTGCCAGCAGCTTAAGGAGTTCGGCCGGCACAGATACGCAGTATTTT.

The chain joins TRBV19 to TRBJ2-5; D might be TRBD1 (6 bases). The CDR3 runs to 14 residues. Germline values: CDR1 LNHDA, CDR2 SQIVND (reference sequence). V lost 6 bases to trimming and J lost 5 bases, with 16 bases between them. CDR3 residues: CASSPQGSQETQYF. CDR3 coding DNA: TGTGCCAGTAGCCCACAGGGTTCCCAGGAGACCCAGTACTTC.